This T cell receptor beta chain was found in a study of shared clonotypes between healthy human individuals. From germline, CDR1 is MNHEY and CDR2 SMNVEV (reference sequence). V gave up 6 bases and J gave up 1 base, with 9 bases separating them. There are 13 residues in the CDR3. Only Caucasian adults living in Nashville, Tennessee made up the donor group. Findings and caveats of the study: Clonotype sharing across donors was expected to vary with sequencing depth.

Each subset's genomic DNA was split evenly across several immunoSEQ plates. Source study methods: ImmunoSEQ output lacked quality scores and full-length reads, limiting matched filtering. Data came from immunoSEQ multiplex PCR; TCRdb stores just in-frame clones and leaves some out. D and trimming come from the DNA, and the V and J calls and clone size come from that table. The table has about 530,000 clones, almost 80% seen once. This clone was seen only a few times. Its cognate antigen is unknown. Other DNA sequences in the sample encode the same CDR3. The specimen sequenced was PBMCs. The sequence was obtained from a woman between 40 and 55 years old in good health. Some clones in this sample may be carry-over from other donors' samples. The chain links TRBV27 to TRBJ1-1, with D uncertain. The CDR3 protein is CASSFWGNTEAFF. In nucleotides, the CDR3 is TGTGCCAGCAGCTTTTGGGGGAACACTGAAGCTTTCTTT.